This passage covers 14 T cell receptor beta chains from one sample sequenced in a study of sequential checkpoint blockade in melanoma. The treatment was: randomized to nivolumab then ipilimumab (arm A) or the reverse (arm B). TCRdb's copy holds only in-frame clones and misses some; the assay was immunoSEQ multiplex PCR. The sample carries about 18,000 clones, roughly two thirds recorded once. The sample was tumor tissue (inferred from file names), taken from a patient given nivolumab and ipilimumab in sequence. These receptors all come from a human donor with melanoma.

This sequence joins TRBV29-1 and TRBJ1-4; D may be TRBD1 (5 bases). Germline values: CDR1 SQVTM, CDR2 ANQGSEA. The V end lost 7 bases, the J end lost 7 bases, and 22 bases lay between the germline ends. This CDR3 spans 15 amino acids. CDR3 residues: CSASGGRLLSEKLFF. DNA for the CDR3: TGCAGCGCGAGCGGGGGGAGGTTATTAAGTGAAAAACTGTTTTTT.

The chain links TRBV6-7 to TRBJ2-5, with D unresolved. TRBV6-7 is classed as an ORF, of uncertain function. V was shortened by 7 bases and J by 5 bases, with 11 bases between the two germline ends. CDR3 length equals 12 residues. The CDR3 region is CASTQTPETQYF. For the CDR3, the DNA is TGTGCCAGCACCCAAACCCCGGAGACCCAGTACTTC.

The J gene is TRBJ2-3, the V gene TRBV25-1, with 7 bases matching TRBD2. Germline-derived CDR1 and CDR2 are MGHDK and SYGVNS. The CDR3 runs to 15 residues. V shed 5 bases, J shed 5 bases, and the junction held 10 bases outside the gene matches. This CDR3 is CASSPRGGGRDTQYF. The DNA of the CDR3 is TGTGCCAGCAGTCCCCGTGGCGGCGGGAGAGATACGCAGTATTTT.

The rearrangement joins TRBV30 to TRBJ2-7, with D perhaps matching TRBD1 (6 bases). CDR1 and CDR2 (germline): GTSNPN, SVGIG (reference sequence). The CDR3 covers 12 residues. Trimming cost V 4 bases and J 2 bases, with 9 bases left between them. The DNA of the CDR3 is TGTGCCTGGACAACAGGGACCTACGAGCAGTACTTC. Its protein product is CAWTTGTYEQYF.

This clone was detected only a few times. The chain couples TRBV9 to TRBJ2-7; 7 positions match TRBD2. V gave up 5 bases and J gave up 2 bases; unmatched junction bases: 7. CDR3 length equals 14 residues. Germline CDR1 and CDR2: SGDLS and YYNGEE. CDR3 nucleotide sequence: TGTGCCAGCAGTGAGGCGGGAGCGGCCTACGAGCAGTACTTC. It encodes CASSEAGAAYEQYF. Together with reference TRBV9 and TRBJ2-7, the CDR3 gives the full variable domain: DSGVTQTPKHLITATGQRVTLRCSPRSGDLSVYWYQQSLDQGLQFLIQYYNGEERAKGNILERFSAQQFPDLHSELNLSSLELGDSALYFCASSEAGAAYEQYFGPGTRLTVT.

V and J are TRBV18 and TRBJ2-3, with D perhaps matching TRBD1 (6 bases). The CDR3 runs to 15 residues. Trimming stripped 2 bases from V and 3 bases from J, with 12 bases between. CDR1 KGHSH and CDR2 LQKENI come from the germline V gene. The CDR3 here is CASSPIHRATDTQYF. The CDR3 region has the DNA TGTGCCAGCTCACCAATTCACAGGGCTACAGATACGCAGTATTTT.

The CDR3 here is CASSIDRDGKLFF. The DNA for the CDR3 is TGTGCCAGTAGTATAGACAGGGACGGAAAACTGTTTTTT. The V call is TRBV19, the J call TRBJ1-4; the D gene is possibly TRBD1 (5 bases). Germline CDR1 and CDR2: LNHDA and SQIVND (reference sequence). Trimming removed 0 bases at V and 10 bases at J, with 9 bases between. The CDR3 extends over 13 amino acids.

The V call is TRBV7-8, the J call TRBJ2-1; D remains unclear. Trimming pared 0 bases from V and 8 bases from J, leaving 8 bases between. Per germline, CDR1 SGHVS and CDR2 FQNEAQ. This CDR3 spans 13 amino acids. This CDR3 reads CASSLARFDEQFF. The CDR3, as DNA: TGTGCCAGCAGCTTAGCGAGGTTTGATGAGCAGTTCTTC.

The V gene is TRBV29-1, the J gene TRBJ1-5; a weak D match, TRBD1 (5 bases). The length of the CDR3 is 13 residues. Trimming stripped 4 bases from V and 5 bases from J, with 12 bases between. Germline V gene lookup returns CDR1 SQVTM and CDR2 ANQGSEA. CDR3 loop: CSVVTTGDQPQHF. The CDR3 coding sequence is TGCAGCGTTGTCACCACAGGAGATCAGCCCCAGCATTTT.

This clone was seen a handful of times. This chain joins TRBV30 and TRBJ1-6; the D is unclear. Germline CDR1 reads GTSNPN; CDR2 reads SVGIG (reference sequence). V was pared by 3 bases and J by 4 bases, with 13 bases between. This CDR3 is built from 15 residues. CDR3 sequence (DNA): TGTGCCTGGAGAACGAAGGCAGAATATAATTCACCCCTCCACTTT. This gives the protein CAWRTKAEYNSPLHF.

This clone was counted a single time. This chain connects TRBV19 to TRBJ1-2; the match to TRBD1 covers 7 bases. Germline V gene lookup returns CDR1 LNHDA and CDR2 SQIVND (reference sequence). Trimming took 8 bases from V and 7 from J; bases not matched to a gene: 13. The CDR3 sequence is 14 residues long. CDR3 amino acids: CASDRANRGGGYTF. The CDR3 region has the DNA TGTGCCAGTGACCGTGCAAACAGGGGTGGTGGCTACACCTTC. Full variable domain (outside the CDR3, taken from reference TRBV19 and TRBJ1-2): DGGITQSPKYLFRKEGQNVTLSCEQNLNHDAMYWYRQDPGQGLRLIYYSQIVNDFQKGDIAEGYSVSREKKESFPLTVTSAQKNPTAFYLCASDRANRGGGYTFGSGTRLTVV.

The chain couples TRBV6-8 to TRBJ1-2; D not certain. The germline V and J ends were trimmed by 5 bases and 4 bases, with 23 bases remaining between them. Germline CDR1 and CDR2: MNHGY and SAAAGT. This CDR3 is built from 17 residues. CDR3 nucleotide sequence: TGTGCCAGCAGTCTTTACCAAGTTGAAACCTATTCCTATGGCTACACCTTC. It encodes CASSLYQVETYSYGYTF.

The gene calls are TRBV12-5 and TRBJ1-5; 11 bases fit TRBD1. From germline, CDR1 is LGHNT and CDR2 FRNRAP. J lost 3 bases, V lost 5 bases, and 9 bases had no gene match. The CDR3 spans 17 residues. The CDR3 DNA follows: TGTGCTAGTGGTCTAGGGACAGGGGGAACTATCAATCAGCCCCAGCATTTT. Translation: CASGLGTGGTINQPQHF.

The J gene is TRBJ2-2, the V gene TRBV7-5. TRBV7-5 constitutes a pseudogene. This CDR3 region has 15 residues. The chain's CDR3 is CASGRGRSATGELFF. CDR3 bases: TGTGCCAGCGGGCGAGGACGATCGGCCACCGGGGAGCTGTTTTTT.